The table lists the clone carrying this T cell receptor (beta chain) with a count of one. The antigen remains unidentified. Second doses at about 4 or about 12 weeks were pooled. The record originates from a study of T cell responses to AZD1222 COVID-19 vaccine. Findings and limits, study-wide: Across spike, vaccine-associated CD4 TCRs were found, dominant at 160-218 and 743-854. After two AZD1222 doses, spike-specific TCR breadth and depth rose versus day 0. The number of AZD1222 recipients seropositive at baseline was only five or six.

Some clones are missing from TCRdb's copy, which holds only in-frame ones; the method was immunoSEQ multiplex PCR. This sample yields around 99,000 clones, of which nearly 90% are seen a single time; 4.8% belongs to the top ten. Germline V gene lookup returns CDR1 MNHEY and CDR2 SMNVEV (reference sequence). This CDR3 contains 12 residues. Trimming stripped 6 bases from V and 0 bases from J, with 2 bases between. This receptor was obtained from an adult who received the AZD1222 COVID-19 vaccine. This specimen consisted of peripheral blood, obtained 28 days after the second AZD1222 dose. The chain joins TRBV27 to TRBJ2-2; no definite D call. DNA for the CDR3: TGTGCCAGCAGACCGAACACCGGGGAGCTGTTTTTT. Translation: CASRPNTGELFF.